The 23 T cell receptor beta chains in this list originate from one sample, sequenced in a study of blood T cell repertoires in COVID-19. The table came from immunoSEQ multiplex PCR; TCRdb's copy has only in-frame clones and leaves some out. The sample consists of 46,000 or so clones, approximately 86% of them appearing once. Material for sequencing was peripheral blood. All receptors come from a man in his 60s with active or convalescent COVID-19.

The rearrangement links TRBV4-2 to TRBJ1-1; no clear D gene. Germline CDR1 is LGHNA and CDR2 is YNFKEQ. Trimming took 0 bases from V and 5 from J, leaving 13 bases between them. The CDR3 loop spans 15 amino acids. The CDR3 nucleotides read TGTGCCAGCAGCCAAGATCTGTCAGGCGGGACTGAAGCTTTCTTT. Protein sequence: CASSQDLSGGTEAFF.

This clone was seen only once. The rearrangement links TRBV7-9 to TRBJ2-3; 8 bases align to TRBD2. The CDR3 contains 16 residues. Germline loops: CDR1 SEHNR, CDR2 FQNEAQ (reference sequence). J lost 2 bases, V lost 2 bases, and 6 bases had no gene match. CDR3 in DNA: TGTGCCAGCAGCTTATCGGCGGGGGGCTCCACAGATACGCAGTATTTT. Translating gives CASSLSAGGSTDTQYF.

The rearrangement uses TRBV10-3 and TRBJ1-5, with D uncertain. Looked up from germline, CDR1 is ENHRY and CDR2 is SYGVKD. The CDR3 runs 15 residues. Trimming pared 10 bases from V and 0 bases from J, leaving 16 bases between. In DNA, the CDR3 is TGTGCCACTTCTCCCGGTACCTATAGCAATCAGCCCCAGCATTTT. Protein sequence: CATSPGTYSNQPQHF.

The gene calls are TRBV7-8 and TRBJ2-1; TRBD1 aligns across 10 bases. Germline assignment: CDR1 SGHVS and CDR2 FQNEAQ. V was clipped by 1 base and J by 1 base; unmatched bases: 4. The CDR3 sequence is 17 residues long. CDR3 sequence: CASSLGWGQGSYNEQFF. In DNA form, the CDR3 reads TGTGCCAGCAGCTTAGGTTGGGGACAGGGGTCCTACAATGAGCAGTTCTTC.

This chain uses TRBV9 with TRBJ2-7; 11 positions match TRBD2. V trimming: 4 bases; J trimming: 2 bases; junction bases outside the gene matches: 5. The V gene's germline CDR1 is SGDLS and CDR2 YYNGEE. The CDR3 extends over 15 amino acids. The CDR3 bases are TGTGCCAGCAGCCAGGGACTAGCGGAAACCTACGAGCAGTACTTC. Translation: CASSQGLAETYEQYF.

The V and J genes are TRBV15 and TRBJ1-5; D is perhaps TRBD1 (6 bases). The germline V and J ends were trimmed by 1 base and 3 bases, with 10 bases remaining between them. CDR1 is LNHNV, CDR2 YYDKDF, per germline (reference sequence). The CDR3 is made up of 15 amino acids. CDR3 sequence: CATSRGQAFNQPQHF. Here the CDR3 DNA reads TGTGCCACCAGCAGAGGACAGGCCTTCAATCAGCCCCAGCATTTT. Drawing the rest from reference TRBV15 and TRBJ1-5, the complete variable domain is DAMVIQNPRYQVTQFGKPVTLSCSQTLNHNVMYWYQQKSSQAPKLLFHYYDKDFNNEADTPDNFQSRRPNTSFCFLDIRSPGLGDTAMYLCATSRGQAFNQPQHFGDGTRLSIL.

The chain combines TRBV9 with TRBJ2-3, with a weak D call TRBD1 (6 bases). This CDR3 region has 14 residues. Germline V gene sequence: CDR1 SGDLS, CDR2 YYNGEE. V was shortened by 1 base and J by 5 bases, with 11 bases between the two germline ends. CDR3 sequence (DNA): TGTGCCAGCAGCGTAACAGGGTTTTTAGATACGCAGTATTTT. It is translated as CASSVTGFLDTQYF.

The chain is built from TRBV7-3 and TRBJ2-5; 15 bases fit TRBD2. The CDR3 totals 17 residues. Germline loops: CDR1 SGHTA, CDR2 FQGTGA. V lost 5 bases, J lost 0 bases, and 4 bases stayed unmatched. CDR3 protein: CASSPGTSGGYQETQYF. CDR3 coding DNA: TGTGCCAGCAGCCCCGGGACTAGCGGGGGGTACCAAGAGACCCAGTACTTC.

The CDR3 DNA follows: TGTGCCAGCAGAAACACCGCGGCCACTACCTACGAGCAGTACTTC. Translation: CASRNTAATTYEQYF. This chain uses TRBV5-4 with TRBJ2-7; D unresolved. The CDR3 consists of 15 residues. Trimming stripped 5 bases from V and 2 bases from J, with 17 bases between. Germline assignment: CDR1 SGHNT and CDR2 YYREEE (reference sequence).

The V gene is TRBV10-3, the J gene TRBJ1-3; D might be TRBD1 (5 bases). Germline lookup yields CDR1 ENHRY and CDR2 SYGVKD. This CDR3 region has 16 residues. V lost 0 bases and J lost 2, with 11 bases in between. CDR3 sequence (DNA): TGTGCCATCAGTGAGTCTAGGGGCAGTGCTGGAAACACCATATATTTT. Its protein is CAISESRGSAGNTIYF.

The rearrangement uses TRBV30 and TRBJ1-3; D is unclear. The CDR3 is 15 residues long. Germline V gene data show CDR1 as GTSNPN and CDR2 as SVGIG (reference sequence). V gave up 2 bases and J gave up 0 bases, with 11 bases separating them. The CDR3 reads CAWSISVTSGNTIYF. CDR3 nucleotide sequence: TGTGCCTGGAGTATATCAGTTACCTCTGGAAACACCATATATTTT.

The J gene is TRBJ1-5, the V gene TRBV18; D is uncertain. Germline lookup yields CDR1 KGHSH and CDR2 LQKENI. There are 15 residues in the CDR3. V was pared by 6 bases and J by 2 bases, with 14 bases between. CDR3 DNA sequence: TGTGCCAGCTCCCCGGGCGGGGAGGGCAATCAGCCCCAGCATTTT. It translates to CASSPGGEGNQPQHF. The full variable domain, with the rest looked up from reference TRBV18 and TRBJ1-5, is NAGVMQNPRHLVRRRGQEARLRCSPMKGHSHVYWYRQLPEEGLKFMVYLQKENIIDESGMPKERFSAEFPKEGPSILRIQQVVRGDSAAYFCASSPGGEGNQPQHFGDGTRLSIL.

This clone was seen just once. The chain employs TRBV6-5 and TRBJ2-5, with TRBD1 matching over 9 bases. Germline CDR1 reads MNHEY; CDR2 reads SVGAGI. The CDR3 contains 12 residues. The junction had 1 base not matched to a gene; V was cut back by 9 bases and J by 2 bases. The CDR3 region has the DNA TGTGCCAGTGACAGGGGGCAAGAGACCCAGTACTTC. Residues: CASDRGQETQYF.

DNA of the CDR3: TGTGCCAGCAGCGACCGGGACAGGACAAACACTGAAGCTTTCTTT. Encoded protein: CASSDRDRTNTEAFF. V usage is TRBV7-2 and J usage is TRBJ1-1; 8 bases fit TRBD1. Trimming removed 5 bases from V and 2 bases from J; junction bases left unmatched: 7. The CDR3 has 15 amino acids. Germline V CDR1 and CDR2: SGHTA, FQGNSA.

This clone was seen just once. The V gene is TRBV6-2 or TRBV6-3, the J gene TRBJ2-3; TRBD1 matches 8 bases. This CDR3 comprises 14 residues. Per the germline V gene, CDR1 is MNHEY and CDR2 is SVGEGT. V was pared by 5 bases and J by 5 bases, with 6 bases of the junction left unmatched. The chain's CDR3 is CASSAQGAGDTQYF. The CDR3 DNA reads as TGTGCCAGCAGTGCCCAGGGGGCCGGAGATACGCAGTATTTT.

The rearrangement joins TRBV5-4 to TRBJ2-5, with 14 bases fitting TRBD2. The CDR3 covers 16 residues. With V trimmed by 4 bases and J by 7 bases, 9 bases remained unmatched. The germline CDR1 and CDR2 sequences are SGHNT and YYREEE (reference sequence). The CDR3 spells CASSQRTSGGRGTQYF. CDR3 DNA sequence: TGTGCCAGCAGCCAGAGGACTAGCGGGGGGAGGGGGACCCAGTACTTC.

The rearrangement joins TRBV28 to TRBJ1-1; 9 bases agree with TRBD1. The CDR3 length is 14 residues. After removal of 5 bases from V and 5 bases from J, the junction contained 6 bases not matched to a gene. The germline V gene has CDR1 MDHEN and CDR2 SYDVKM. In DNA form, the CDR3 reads TGTGCCAGCAGTACGGGACAGGGTTGGACTGAAGCTTTCTTT. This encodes CASSTGQGWTEAFF. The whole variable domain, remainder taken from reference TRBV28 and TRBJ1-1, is DVKVTQSSRYLVKRTGEKVFLECVQDMDHENMFWYRQDPGLGLRLIYFSYDVKMKEKGDIPEGYSVSREKKERFSLILESASTNQTSMYLCASSTGQGWTEAFFGQGTRLTVV.

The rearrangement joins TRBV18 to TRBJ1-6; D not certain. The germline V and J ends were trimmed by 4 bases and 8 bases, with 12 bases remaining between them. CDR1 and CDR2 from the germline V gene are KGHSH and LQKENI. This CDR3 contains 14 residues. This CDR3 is CASSRVAADSPLHF. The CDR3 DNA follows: TGTGCCAGCTCACGTGTCGCCGCGGATTCACCCCTCCACTTT. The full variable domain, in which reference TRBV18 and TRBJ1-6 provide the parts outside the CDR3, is NAGVMQNPRHLVRRRGQEARLRCSPMKGHSHVYWYRQLPEEGLKFMVYLQKENIIDESGMPKERFSAEFPKEGPSILRIQQVVRGDSAAYFCASSRVAADSPLHFGNGTRLTVT.

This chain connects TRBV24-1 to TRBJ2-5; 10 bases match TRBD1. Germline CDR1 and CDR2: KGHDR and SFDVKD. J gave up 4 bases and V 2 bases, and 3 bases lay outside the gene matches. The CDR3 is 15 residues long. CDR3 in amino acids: CATSDYDRGPETQYF. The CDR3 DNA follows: TGTGCCACCAGTGATTACGACAGGGGGCCAGAGACCCAGTACTTC.

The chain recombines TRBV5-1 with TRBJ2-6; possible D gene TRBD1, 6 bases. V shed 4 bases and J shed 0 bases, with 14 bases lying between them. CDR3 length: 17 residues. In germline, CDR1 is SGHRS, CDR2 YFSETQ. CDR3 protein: CASSQDSFSSGANVLTF. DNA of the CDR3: TGCGCCAGCAGCCAGGACAGTTTTTCCTCTGGGGCCAACGTCCTGACTTTC.

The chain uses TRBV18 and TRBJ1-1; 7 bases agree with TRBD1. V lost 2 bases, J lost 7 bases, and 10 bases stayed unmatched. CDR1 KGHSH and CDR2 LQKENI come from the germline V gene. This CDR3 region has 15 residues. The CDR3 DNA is TGTGCCAGCTCACCAAGGACAGGATCCTTGGGTGAAGCTTTCTTT. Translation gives CASSPRTGSLGEAFF.

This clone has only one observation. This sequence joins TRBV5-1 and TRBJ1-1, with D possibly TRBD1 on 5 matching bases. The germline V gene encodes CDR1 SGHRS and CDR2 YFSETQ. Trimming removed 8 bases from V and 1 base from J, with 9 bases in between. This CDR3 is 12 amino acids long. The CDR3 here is CASSTGNTEAFF. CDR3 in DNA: TGCGCCAGTTCCACAGGGAACACTGAAGCTTTCTTT. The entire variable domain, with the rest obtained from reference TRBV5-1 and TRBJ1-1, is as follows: KAGVTQTPRYLIKTRGQQVTLSCSPISGHRSVSWYQQTPGQGLQFLFEYFSETQRNKGNFPGRFSGRQFSNSRSEMNVSTLELGDSALYLCASSTGNTEAFFGQGTRLTVV.

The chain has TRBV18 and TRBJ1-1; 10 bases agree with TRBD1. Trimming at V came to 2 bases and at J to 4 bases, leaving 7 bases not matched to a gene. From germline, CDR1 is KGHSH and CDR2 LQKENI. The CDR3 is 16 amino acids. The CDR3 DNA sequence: TGTGCCAGCTCACCATTTTCTGGGACAGGGGCCACTGAAGCTTTCTTT. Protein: CASSPFSGTGATEAFF. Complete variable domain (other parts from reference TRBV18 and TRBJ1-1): NAGVMQNPRHLVRRRGQEARLRCSPMKGHSHVYWYRQLPEEGLKFMVYLQKENIIDESGMPKERFSAEFPKEGPSILRIQQVVRGDSAAYFCASSPFSGTGATEAFFGQGTRLTVV.